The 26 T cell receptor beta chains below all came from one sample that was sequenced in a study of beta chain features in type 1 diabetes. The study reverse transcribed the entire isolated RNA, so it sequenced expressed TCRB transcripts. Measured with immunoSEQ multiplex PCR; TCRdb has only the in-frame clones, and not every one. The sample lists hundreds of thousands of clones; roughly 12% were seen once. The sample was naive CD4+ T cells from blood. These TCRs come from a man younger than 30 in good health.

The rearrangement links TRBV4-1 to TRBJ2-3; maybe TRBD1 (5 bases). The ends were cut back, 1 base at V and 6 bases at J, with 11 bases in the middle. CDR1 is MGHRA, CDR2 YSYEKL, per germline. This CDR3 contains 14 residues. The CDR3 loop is CASSQGQGLDTQYF. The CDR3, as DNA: TGCGCCAGCAGCCAAGGCCAGGGTTTGGATACGCAGTATTTT.

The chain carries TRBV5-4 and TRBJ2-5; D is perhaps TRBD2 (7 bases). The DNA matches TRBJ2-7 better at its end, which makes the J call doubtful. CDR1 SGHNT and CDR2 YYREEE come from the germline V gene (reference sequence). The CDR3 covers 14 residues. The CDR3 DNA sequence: TGTGCCAGCAGCTTGGCCGGGGGGCCCTACGAGCAGTACTTC. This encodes CASSLAGGPYEQYF.

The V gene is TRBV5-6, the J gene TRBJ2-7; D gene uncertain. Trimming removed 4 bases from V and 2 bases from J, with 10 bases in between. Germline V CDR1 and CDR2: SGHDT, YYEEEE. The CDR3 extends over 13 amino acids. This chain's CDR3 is CASSVDQTYEQYF. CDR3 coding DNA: TGTGCCAGCAGCGTGGACCAGACCTACGAGCAGTACTTC.

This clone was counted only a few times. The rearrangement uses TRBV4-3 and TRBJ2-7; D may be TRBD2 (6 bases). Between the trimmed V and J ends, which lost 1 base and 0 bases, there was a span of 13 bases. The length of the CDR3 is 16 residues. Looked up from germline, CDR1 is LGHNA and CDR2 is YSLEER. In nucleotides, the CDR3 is TGCGCCAGCAGCCAAGTCACCGGGGGATCCTCCTACGAGCAGTACTTC. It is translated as CASSQVTGGSSYEQYF.

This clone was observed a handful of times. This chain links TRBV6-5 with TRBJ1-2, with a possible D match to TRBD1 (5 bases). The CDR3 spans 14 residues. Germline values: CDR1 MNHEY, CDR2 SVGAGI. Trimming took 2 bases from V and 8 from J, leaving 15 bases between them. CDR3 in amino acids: CASSYDWGTPGYTF. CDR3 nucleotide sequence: TGTGCCAGCAGTTACGATTGGGGGACTCCAGGCTACACCTTC.

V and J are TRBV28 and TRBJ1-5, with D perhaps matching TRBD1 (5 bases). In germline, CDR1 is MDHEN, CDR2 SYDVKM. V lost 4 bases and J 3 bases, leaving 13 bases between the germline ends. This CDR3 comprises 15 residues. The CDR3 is CASSSPGGSNQPQHF. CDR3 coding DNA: TGTGCCAGCAGTTCCCCCGGGGGGTCCAATCAGCCCCAGCATTTT.

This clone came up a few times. The CDR3 sequence is CASSLGTSGGSTDTQYF. The CDR3 region has the DNA TGTGCCAGCAGCCTCGGGACTAGCGGGGGGAGCACAGATACGCAGTATTTT. The V and J genes are TRBV7-2 and TRBJ2-3; TRBD2 matches 15 bases. The CDR3 is 17 amino acids. CDR1 and CDR2 from the germline V gene are SGHTA and FQGNSA. V was clipped by 5 bases and J by 0 bases; unmatched bases: 3.

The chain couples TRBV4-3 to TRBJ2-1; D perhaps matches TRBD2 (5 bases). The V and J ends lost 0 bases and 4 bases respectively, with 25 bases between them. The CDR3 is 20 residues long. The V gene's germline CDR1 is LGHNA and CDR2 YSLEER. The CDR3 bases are TGCGCCAGCAGCCAAGATAGTTGGCAGGCCACACGAGGGAGATACAATGAGCAGTTCTTC. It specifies CASSQDSWQATRGRYNEQFF.

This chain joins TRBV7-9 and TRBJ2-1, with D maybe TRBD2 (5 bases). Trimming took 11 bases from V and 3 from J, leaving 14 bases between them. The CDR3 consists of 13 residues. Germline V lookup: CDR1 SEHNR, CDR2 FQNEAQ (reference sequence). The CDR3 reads CAGLGSSYNEQFF. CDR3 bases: TGTGCCGGGCTTGGGAGTAGCTACAATGAGCAGTTCTTC.

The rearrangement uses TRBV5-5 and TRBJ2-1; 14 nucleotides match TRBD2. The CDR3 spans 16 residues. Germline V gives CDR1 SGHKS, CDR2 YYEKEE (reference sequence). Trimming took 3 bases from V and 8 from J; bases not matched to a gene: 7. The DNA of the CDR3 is TGTGCCAGCAGCTCCCGGACTAGCGGGAGGTTGGATGAGCAGTTCTTC. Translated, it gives CASSSRTSGRLDEQFF.

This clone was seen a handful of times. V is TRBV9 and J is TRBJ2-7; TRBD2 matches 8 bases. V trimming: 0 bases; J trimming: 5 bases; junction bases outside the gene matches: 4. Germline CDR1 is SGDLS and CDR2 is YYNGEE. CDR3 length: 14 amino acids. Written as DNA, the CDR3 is TGTGCCAGCAGCGTAGCGGGAGGGCCGAACGAGCAGTACTTC. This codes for CASSVAGGPNEQYF.

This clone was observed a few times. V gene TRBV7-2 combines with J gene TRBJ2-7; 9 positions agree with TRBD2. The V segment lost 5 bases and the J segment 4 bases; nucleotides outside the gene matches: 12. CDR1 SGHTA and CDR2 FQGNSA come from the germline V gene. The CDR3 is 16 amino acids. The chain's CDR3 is CASSAASGKATYEQYF. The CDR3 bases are TGTGCCAGCAGCGCGGCTAGCGGGAAAGCTACGTACGAGCAGTACTTC.

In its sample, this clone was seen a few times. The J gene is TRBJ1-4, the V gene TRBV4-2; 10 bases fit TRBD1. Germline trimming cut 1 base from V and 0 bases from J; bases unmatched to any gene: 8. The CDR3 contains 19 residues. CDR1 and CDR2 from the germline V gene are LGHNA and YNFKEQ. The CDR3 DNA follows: TGTGCCAGCAGCCAAGGTTGGACAGGGGGACCCACAACTAATGAAAAACTGTTTTTT. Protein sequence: CASSQGWTGGPTTNEKLFF.

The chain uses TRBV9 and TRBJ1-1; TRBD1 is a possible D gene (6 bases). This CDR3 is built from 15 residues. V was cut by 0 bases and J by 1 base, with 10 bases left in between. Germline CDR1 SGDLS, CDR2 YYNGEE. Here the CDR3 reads CASSVDGTKNTEAFF. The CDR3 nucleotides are TGTGCCAGCAGCGTAGATGGGACAAAGAACACTGAAGCTTTCTTT.

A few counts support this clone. Here the CDR3 DNA reads TGTGCCAGCAGTCCGAGGAGGGACAGAGTCTATGGCTACACCTTC. Encoded protein: CASSPRRDRVYGYTF. V usage is TRBV27 and J usage is TRBJ1-2; 7 bases are a match to TRBD1. CDR3 size: 15 residues. The junction had 10 bases not matched to a gene; V was cut back by 5 bases and J by 4 bases. Germline V CDR1 and CDR2: MNHEY, SMNVEV (reference sequence).

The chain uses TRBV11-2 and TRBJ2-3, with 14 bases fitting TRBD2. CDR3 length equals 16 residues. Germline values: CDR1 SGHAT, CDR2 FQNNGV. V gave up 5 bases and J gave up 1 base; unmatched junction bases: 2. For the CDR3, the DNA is TGTGCCAGCAGCGGGACTAGCGGGAGCGGCACAGATACGCAGTATTTT. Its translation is CASSGTSGSGTDTQYF.

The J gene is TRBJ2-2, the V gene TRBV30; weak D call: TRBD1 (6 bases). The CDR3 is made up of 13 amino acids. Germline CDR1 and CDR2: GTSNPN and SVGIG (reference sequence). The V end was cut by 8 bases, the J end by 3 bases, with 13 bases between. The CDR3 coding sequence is TGTGCCCGGTCGACAGGCTACACCGGGGAGCTGTTTTTT. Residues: CARSTGYTGELFF.

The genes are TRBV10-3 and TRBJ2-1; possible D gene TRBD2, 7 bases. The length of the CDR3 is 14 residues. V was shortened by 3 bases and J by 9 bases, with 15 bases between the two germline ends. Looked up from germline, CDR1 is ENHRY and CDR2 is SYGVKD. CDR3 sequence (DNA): TGTGCCATCAGTGACGCGGGAGCGGACAGTGAGCAGTTCTTC. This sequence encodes CAISDAGADSEQFF.

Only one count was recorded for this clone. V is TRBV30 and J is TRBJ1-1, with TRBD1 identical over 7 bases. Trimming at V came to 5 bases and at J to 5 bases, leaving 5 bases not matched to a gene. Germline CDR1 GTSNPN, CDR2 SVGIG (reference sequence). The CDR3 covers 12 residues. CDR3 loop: CAWGRTGTEAFF. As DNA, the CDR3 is TGTGCCTGGGGACGGACAGGTACTGAAGCTTTCTTT.

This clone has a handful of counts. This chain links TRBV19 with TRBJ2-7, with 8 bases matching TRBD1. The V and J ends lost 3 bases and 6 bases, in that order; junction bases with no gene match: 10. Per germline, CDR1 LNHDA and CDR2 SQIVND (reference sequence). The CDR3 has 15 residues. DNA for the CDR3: TGTGCCAGTAGTATTTTAGGACAGGGACTTTCCGAGCAGTACTTC. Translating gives CASSILGQGLSEQYF.

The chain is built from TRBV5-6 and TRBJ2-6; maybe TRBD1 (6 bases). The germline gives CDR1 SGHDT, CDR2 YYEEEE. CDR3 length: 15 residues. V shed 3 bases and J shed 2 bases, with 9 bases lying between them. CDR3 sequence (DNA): TGTGCCAGCAGCTCAACAGGGACTGGGGCCAACGTCCTGACTTTC. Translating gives CASSSTGTGANVLTF.

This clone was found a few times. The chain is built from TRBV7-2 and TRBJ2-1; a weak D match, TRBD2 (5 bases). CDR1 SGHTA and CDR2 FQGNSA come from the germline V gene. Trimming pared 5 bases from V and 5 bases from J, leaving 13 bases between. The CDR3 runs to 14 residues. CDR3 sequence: CASSPEVGNNEQFF. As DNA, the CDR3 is TGTGCCAGCAGCCCGGAGGTAGGGAACAATGAGCAGTTCTTC.

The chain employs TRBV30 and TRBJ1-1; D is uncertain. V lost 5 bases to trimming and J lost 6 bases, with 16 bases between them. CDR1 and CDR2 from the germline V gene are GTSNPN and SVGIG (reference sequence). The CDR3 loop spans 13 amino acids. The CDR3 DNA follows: TGTGCCTGGGGGCCGGGAGGGAGCCCTGAAGCTTTCTTT. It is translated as CAWGPGGSPEAFF.

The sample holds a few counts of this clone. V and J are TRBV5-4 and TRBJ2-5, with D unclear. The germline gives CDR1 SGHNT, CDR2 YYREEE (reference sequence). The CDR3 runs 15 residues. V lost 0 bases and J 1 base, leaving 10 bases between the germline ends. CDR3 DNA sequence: TGTGCCAGCAGCTTGGTCGGCGGCACCCAAGAGACCCAGTACTTC. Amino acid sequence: CASSLVGGTQETQYF.

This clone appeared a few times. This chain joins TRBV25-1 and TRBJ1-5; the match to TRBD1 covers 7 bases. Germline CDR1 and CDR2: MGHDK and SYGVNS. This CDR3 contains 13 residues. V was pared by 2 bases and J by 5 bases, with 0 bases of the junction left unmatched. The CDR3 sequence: CASSERGHQPQHF. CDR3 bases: TGTGCCAGCAGTGAAAGGGGGCATCAGCCCCAGCATTTT.

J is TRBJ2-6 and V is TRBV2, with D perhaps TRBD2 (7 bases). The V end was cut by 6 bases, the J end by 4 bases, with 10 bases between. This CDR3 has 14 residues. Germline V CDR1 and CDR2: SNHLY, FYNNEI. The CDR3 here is CASRAGAGANVLTF. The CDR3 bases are TGTGCCAGCAGGGCGGGGGCAGGGGCCAACGTCCTGACTTTC. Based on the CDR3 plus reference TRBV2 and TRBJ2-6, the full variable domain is EPEVTQTPSHQVTQMGQEVILRCVPISNHLYFYWYRQILGQKVEFLVSFYNNEISEKSEIFDDQFSVERPDGSNFTLKIRSTKLEDSAMYFCASRAGAGANVLTFGAGSRLTVL.